These 23 T cell receptor beta chains share one sample of origin, sequenced in a study of PD-1 blockade in classical Hodgkin lymphoma. Each patient relapsed following autologous stem cell transplantation, and prior brentuximab vedotin exposure differed. Clones were sequenced by immunoSEQ multiplex PCR, and TCRdb holds only the in-frame ones, with some missing. Counted here are fewer than 90,000 clones, about 93% occurring once; the ten biggest clones make up 7.5% to 9.5%. Sample: peripheral blood mononuclear cells (PBMCs), taken at baseline. The receptor set was obtained from a human donor with classical Hodgkin lymphoma.

The chain recombines TRBV7-9 with TRBJ1-1; no clear D gene. V lost 3 bases to trimming and J lost 6 bases, with 8 bases between them. The CDR3 has 12 amino acids. Germline V gene lookup returns CDR1 SEHNR and CDR2 FQNEAQ (reference sequence). The CDR3 nucleotides are TGTGCCAGCAGCTTGGAGGTTTCTGAAGCTTTCTTT. Protein: CASSLEVSEAFF.

The chain carries TRBV5-1 and TRBJ2-5; perhaps TRBD2 as D (5 bases). The CDR3 loop spans 22 amino acids. With 1 base removed from V and 2 bases from J, the gap between germline ends came to 33 bases. Germline values: CDR1 SGHRS, CDR2 YFSETQ. CDR3 region: CASSLPADFTGSTSEWQETQYF. CDR3 in DNA: TGCGCCAGCAGCTTGCCAGCCGATTTCACGGGGTCGACTTCGGAGTGGCAAGAGACCCAGTACTTC.

The V call is TRBV7-3, the J call TRBJ2-7; perhaps TRBD1 as D (5 bases). The CDR3 covers 13 residues. Germline V lookup: CDR1 SGHTA, CDR2 FQGTGA. Trimming cost V 3 bases and J 3 bases, with 9 bases left between them. The CDR3 DNA reads as TGTGCCAGCAGCTTGGACACTCACTACGAGCAGTACTTC. Amino acids: CASSLDTHYEQYF. The variable domain in full, with the rest retrieved from reference TRBV7-3 and TRBJ2-7, is GAGVSQTPSNKVTEKGKYVELRCDPISGHTALYWYRQSLGQGPEFLIYFQGTGAADDSGLPNDRFFAVRPEGSVSTLKIQRTERGDSAVYLCASSLDTHYEQYFGPGTRLTVT.

The chain joins TRBV28 to TRBJ2-5; 8 nucleotides match TRBD2. The CDR3 runs 15 residues. Unmatched junction bases numbered 3, after V lost 2 bases and J lost 1 base. Germline V gene data show CDR1 as MDHEN and CDR2 as SYDVKM. The chain's CDR3 is CASSLAGGFQETQYF. Written as DNA, the CDR3 is TGTGCCAGCAGTTTAGCGGGGGGCTTCCAAGAGACCCAGTACTTC.

The CDR3 is CASSGLAGGSDTQYF. In DNA form, the CDR3 reads TGTGCCAGCAGTGGCCTAGCGGGGGGGTCAGATACGCAGTATTTT. The V call is TRBV2, the J call TRBJ2-3; 12 bases agree with TRBD2. J lost 4 bases, V lost 4 bases, and 3 bases had no gene match. The CDR3 has 15 amino acids. Germline lookup yields CDR1 SNHLY and CDR2 FYNNEI.

This chain joins TRBV19 and TRBJ2-2, with D perhaps being TRBD1 or TRBD2 (5 bases each). The CDR3 runs 14 residues. V was shortened by 9 bases and J by 0 bases, with 11 bases between the two germline ends. Germline V gene data show CDR1 as LNHDA and CDR2 as SQIVND (reference sequence). In DNA, the CDR3 is TGTGCCAGCGGGACGCAGCCGAACACCGGGGAGCTGTTTTTT. This translates into CASGTQPNTGELFF.

The genes are TRBV19 and TRBJ2-7, with 10 bases matching TRBD1. V gave up 3 bases and J gave up 3 bases; unmatched junction bases: 5. Germline V gene sequence: CDR1 LNHDA, CDR2 SQIVND (reference sequence). CDR3 size: 15 residues. CDR3: CASSIEGTGVYEQYF. CDR3 nucleotide sequence: TGTGCCAGTAGTATCGAAGGGACAGGGGTCTACGAGCAGTACTTC.

This clone has just a few counts. The gene calls are TRBV6-6 and TRBJ1-1; no definite D call. The CDR3 is 12 amino acids. Germline-derived CDR1 and CDR2 are MNHNY and SVGAGI (reference sequence). With 8 bases removed from V and 4 bases from J, the gap between germline ends came to 11 bases. CDR3 in amino acids: CASALQATEAFF. The CDR3 nucleotides read TGTGCCAGCGCCCTCCAAGCCACTGAAGCTTTCTTT.

This clone has a single count. The genes are TRBV15 and TRBJ2-5; 7 bases map to TRBD2. Looked up from germline, CDR1 is LNHNV and CDR2 is YYDKDF (reference sequence). The CDR3 loop spans 15 amino acids. V lost 0 bases and J lost 13; bases outside the gene matches: 14. DNA for the CDR3: TGTGCCACCAGCAGAGATTTGATGGTGGGGGGGTCCTGGTACTTC. This gives the protein CATSRDLMVGGSWYF.

This chain links TRBV4-1 with TRBJ2-5, with D unclear. Germline V gene lookup returns CDR1 MGHRA and CDR2 YSYEKL. This CDR3 spans 15 amino acids. Trimming shortened V by 0 bases and J by 5 bases, and 13 bases separated the two germline ends. The CDR3 DNA sequence: TGCGCCAGCAGCCAAGATAGGAGCGCTGACGAGACCCAGTACTTC. Its protein product is CASSQDRSADETQYF.

The chain joins TRBV6-1 to TRBJ1-1; 9 bases map to TRBD1. CDR3 length equals 13 residues. Trimming took 6 bases from V and 6 from J; bases not matched to a gene: 5. Germline assignment: CDR1 MNHNS and CDR2 SASEGT. The CDR3 DNA sequence: TGTGCCAGCAGAACGGGACAGGGCCCTGAAGCTTTCTTT. It is translated as CASRTGQGPEAFF.

V and J are TRBV9 and TRBJ2-1, with TRBD2 matching over 11 bases. Unmatched junction bases numbered 9, after V lost 5 bases and J lost 8 bases. The CDR3 sequence is 15 residues long. The V gene's germline CDR1 is SGDLS and CDR2 YYNGEE. DNA of the CDR3: TGTGCCAGCAGTGATACCGGGACTAGCGGTTATGAGCAGTTCTTC. Its protein product is CASSDTGTSGYEQFF.

The V gene is TRBV7-8, the J gene TRBJ2-2; no clear D gene. Germline V gene data show CDR1 as SGHVS and CDR2 as FQNEAQ. The CDR3 totals 17 residues. The ends were cut back, 4 bases at V and 4 bases at J, with 19 bases in the middle. As DNA, the CDR3 is TGTGCCAGCAGCTCCCATATCCTAGGCGGTCGCACCGGGGAGCTGTTTTTT. The encoded protein is CASSSHILGGRTGELFF.

This chain connects TRBV28 to TRBJ2-6; TRBD1 might be the D (6 bases). Germline CDR1 MDHEN, CDR2 SYDVKM. This CDR3 contains 16 residues. The V end was cut by 5 bases, the J end by 4 bases, with 15 bases between. The CDR3 coding sequence is TGTGCCAGCAGTATTAACAGGGAGTCGGGGGCCAACGTCCTGACTTTC. It is translated as CASSINRESGANVLTF.

V usage is TRBV9 and J usage is TRBJ2-1, with 10 positions matching TRBD1. Germline V gene data show CDR1 as SGDLS and CDR2 as YYNGEE. J was trimmed by 8 bases and V by 5 bases; bases with no gene match: 13. This CDR3 has 16 residues. The CDR3 loop reads CASSGVGGTGVDEQFF. In nucleotides, the CDR3 is TGTGCCAGCAGTGGTGTAGGCGGGACAGGGGTCGATGAGCAGTTCTTC. Combining the CDR3 with reference TRBV9 and TRBJ2-1 gives the whole variable domain DSGVTQTPKHLITATGQRVTLRCSPRSGDLSVYWYQQSLDQGLQFLIQYYNGEERAKGNILERFSAQQFPDLHSELNLSSLELGDSALYFCASSGVGGTGVDEQFFGPGTRLTVL.

The rearrangement uses TRBV6-1 and TRBJ2-1; 9 bases agree with TRBD2. From germline, CDR1 is MNHNS and CDR2 SASEGT. This CDR3 is built from 18 residues. Trimming took 4 bases from V and 3 from J; bases not matched to a gene: 13. The CDR3 reads CASSAGSSGASYYNEQFF. CDR3 DNA sequence: TGTGCCAGCAGTGCTGGCTCTAGCGGGGCATCATACTACAATGAGCAGTTCTTC.

With respect to this clone: One end of the junction is discordant with germline, which a read error may explain. This chain joins TRBV6-6 and TRBJ2-7, with 7 bases identical to TRBD2. The V gene's germline CDR1 is MNHNY and CDR2 SVGAGI (reference sequence). The CDR3 has 15 residues. The CDR3 region is CASSDSSGIVGEQYF. CDR3 DNA sequence: TGTGCCAGCAGTGACTCAAGCGGGATAGTCGGCGAGCAGTACTTC.

CDR3 DNA: TGTGCCAGCAGCGGAGGGACAGGGCTTTCACCCCTCCACTTT. Translated: CASSGGTGLSPLHF. The chain recombines TRBV27 with TRBJ1-6, with 9 positions matching TRBD1. This CDR3 has 14 amino acids. The germline V gene has CDR1 MNHEY and CDR2 SMNVEV (reference sequence). Unmatched junction bases numbered 6, after V lost 6 bases and J lost 9 bases.

The genes are TRBV2 and TRBJ2-7, with a tentative D call TRBD1 (5 bases). The CDR3 has 14 residues. Germline assignment: CDR1 SNHLY and CDR2 FYNNEI. Trimming shortened V by 7 bases and J by 0 bases, and 13 bases separated the two germline ends. In DNA form, the CDR3 reads TGTGCCAGCATGCCAGGGTACAGCTCCTACGAGCAGTACTTC. As protein: CASMPGYSSYEQYF. Combining the CDR3 with reference TRBV2 and TRBJ2-7 gives the whole variable domain EPEVTQTPSHQVTQMGQEVILRCVPISNHLYFYWYRQILGQKVEFLVSFYNNEISEKSEIFDDQFSVERPDGSNFTLKIRSTKLEDSAMYFCASMPGYSSYEQYFGPGTRLTVT.

The CDR3 DNA sequence: TGTGCCAGCTCACCGGACTACGAGCAGTACTTC. Protein: CASSPDYEQYF. The V and J genes are TRBV18 and TRBJ2-7, with unresolved D. V lost 3 bases and J lost 3, with 3 bases in between. The CDR3 consists of 11 residues. Germline CDR1 and CDR2: KGHSH and LQKENI.

The chain is built from TRBV12-5 and TRBJ2-3; 9 bases fit TRBD1. Germline-derived CDR1 and CDR2 are LGHNT and FRNRAP. The CDR3 loop spans 18 amino acids. Losses at the gene ends were 1 base for V and 5 bases for J; bases not matched to a gene: 13. Written as DNA, the CDR3 is TGTGCTAGTGGTTTGGCAAAAAAGGCGACAGGGGGAGGAGATACGCAGTATTTT. Translated, it gives CASGLAKKATGGGDTQYF.

The rearrangement uses TRBV30 and TRBJ1-5, with D tentatively TRBD1 (6 bases). This CDR3 is built from 15 residues. Germline V gene lookup returns CDR1 GTSNPN and CDR2 SVGIG (reference sequence). Between the trimmed V and J ends, which lost 2 bases and 5 bases, there was a span of 16 bases. The CDR3 nucleotides read TGTGCCTGGAGTCCCTTGATTGGGGGCGATCAGCCCCAGCATTTT. Translated, it gives CAWSPLIGGDQPQHF.

This clone was seen a single time. The chain carries TRBV5-4 and TRBJ2-5, with a weak D call TRBD2 (5 bases). Germline values: CDR1 SGHNT, CDR2 YYREEE (reference sequence). The CDR3 is 14 amino acids. The V gene lost 2 bases and the J gene lost 3 bases, with 11 bases spanning the gap. As DNA, the CDR3 is TGTGCCAGCAGCTTCCGGACTTTGAAAGAGACCCAGTACTTC. Amino acids: CASSFRTLKETQYF. Supplemented by reference TRBV5-4 and TRBJ2-5, the full variable domain reads ETGVTQSPTHLIKTRGQQVTLRCSSQSGHNTVSWYQQALGQGPQFIFQYYREEENGRGNFPPRFSGLQFPNYSSELNVNALELDDSALYLCASSFRTLKETQYFGPGTRLLVL.